A single sample is the source of the 21 T cell receptor beta chains below, sequenced in a study of blood T cell repertoires in COVID-19. Clones were read by immunoSEQ multiplex PCR, and TCRdb kept only the in-frame ones, dropping some. Here the sample spans 130,000 to 150,000 clones, roughly nine tenths being singletons. Sequences were obtained from peripheral blood. The receptors here all came from a woman aged 55-70 years with active COVID-19.

J is TRBJ2-2 and V is TRBV3-1 (or the pseudogene TRBV3-2); the D gene is possibly TRBD2 (6 bases). V was clipped by 4 bases and J by 3 bases, with 12 bases between them. This CDR3 region has 15 residues. CDR1 is LGHDT and CDR2 is YNNKEL in the germline V gene (reference sequence). In DNA, the CDR3 is TGTGCCAGCAGCCGATGGGACTCGCACACCGGGGAGCTGTTTTTT. Residues: CASSRWDSHTGELFF.

The chain employs TRBV29-1 and TRBJ2-3; a weak D match, TRBD2 (6 bases). The V gene lost 8 bases and the J gene lost 6 bases, with 15 bases spanning the gap. The germline CDR1 and CDR2 sequences are SQVTM and ANQGSEA. CDR3 length: 12 residues. CDR3 nucleotides: TGCAGCCTTTCTCGGGGGAGGGATACGCAGTATTTT. Its translation is CSLSRGRDTQYF.

CDR3 sequence (DNA): TGTGCCATCAGTGATGTAGCGGCGGGCACAGATACGCAGTATTTT. Residues: CAISDVAAGTDTQYF. The rearrangement uses TRBV10-3 and TRBJ2-3, with a tentative D call TRBD2 (6 bases). Germline-derived CDR1 and CDR2 are ENHRY and SYGVKD. The CDR3 consists of 15 residues. Trimming removed 3 bases at V and 1 base at J, with 11 bases between.

The chain couples TRBV6-5 to TRBJ2-1; 10 nucleotides match TRBD2. The CDR3 runs 16 residues. From germline, CDR1 is MNHEY and CDR2 SVGAGI. J was trimmed by 8 bases and V by 0 bases; bases with no gene match: 7. The CDR3 nucleotides are TGTGCCAGCAGTTACTCCGGGACTAGCGTCCTACATGAGCAGTTCTTC. Protein: CASSYSGTSVLHEQFF.

The gene calls are TRBV11-3 and TRBJ2-2, with 13 bases matching TRBD2. This CDR3 contains 19 residues. Trimming took 4 bases from V and 8 from J; bases not matched to a gene: 16. Germline CDR1 reads SGHNT; CDR2 reads YENEEA. CDR3 protein: CASSSRTSGSRIGSGELFF. The CDR3 DNA sequence: TGTGCCAGCAGCTCAAGGACTAGCGGGAGTCGTATCGGGTCTGGGGAGCTGTTTTTT.

This rearrangement joins TRBV2 to TRBJ1-1, with TRBD1 identical over 8 bases. Per germline, CDR1 SNHLY and CDR2 FYNNEI. The CDR3 is 14 amino acids. After removal of 2 bases from V and 6 bases from J, the junction contained 5 bases not matched to a gene. CDR3 sequence: CASSETAGGAEAFF. The CDR3, as DNA: TGTGCCAGCAGTGAAACGGCAGGGGGCGCTGAAGCTTTCTTT.

The gene calls are TRBV28 and TRBJ1-1; D perhaps matches TRBD1 (5 bases). The CDR3 consists of 14 residues. V lost 5 bases to trimming and J lost 10 bases, with 20 bases between them. The germline V gene has CDR1 MDHEN and CDR2 SYDVKM. For the CDR3, the DNA is TGTGCCAGCAGTATCCGGGGGTCCCCACGACGAGCTTTCTTT. Translating gives CASSIRGSPRRAFF.

There are a few counts of this clone. The rearrangement joins TRBV5-6 to TRBJ2-7; 9 bases map to TRBD2. Trimming took 4 bases from V and 0 from J; bases not matched to a gene: 8. Germline V lookup: CDR1 SGHDT, CDR2 YYEEEE. The CDR3 has 16 amino acids. For the CDR3, the DNA is TGTGCCAGCAGCACGCCTAGCGGGACGAGCTCCTACGAGCAGTACTTC. Protein product: CASSTPSGTSSYEQYF.

A word on this clone: The final CDR3 position lacks the conserved phenylalanine or tryptophan, pointing to a likely read error. The limits of the CDR3 on the DNA are not certain, so only TCRdb's listed CDR3 is given. V and J are TRBV19 and TRBJ1-2; TRBD1, as called in the table, went unchecked against the DNA. Germline V gene data show CDR1 as LNHDA and CDR2 as SQIVND (reference sequence). The CDR3 has 12 residues if both end residues are counted. CDR3 region: CASSMVGEGALG.

This clone has just one count. The V gene is TRBV6-2 or TRBV6-3, the J gene TRBJ1-2; D unclear. The CDR3 has 13 residues. Trimming stripped 2 bases from V and 4 bases from J, with 8 bases between. Germline V gene data show CDR1 as MNHEY and CDR2 as SVGEGT. The CDR3 nucleotides read TGTGCCAGCAGTTACCAGAGAGGCTATGGCTACACCTTC. Its translation is CASSYQRGYGYTF.

The rearrangement links TRBV29-1 to TRBJ2-1; D may be TRBD1 (5 bases). Trimming took off 2 bases at V and 6 bases at J, with 14 bases between the two ends. The CDR3 covers 14 residues. Germline V lookup: CDR1 SQVTM, CDR2 ANQGSEA. The CDR3 here is CSVEQGGLGNEQFF. CDR3 sequence (DNA): TGCAGCGTTGAACAGGGCGGATTAGGCAATGAGCAGTTCTTC.

The CDR3 spells CATSDLSGTGSTDTQYF. The CDR3 nucleotides are TGTGCCACCAGTGATCTTTCCGGGACTGGCTCCACAGATACGCAGTATTTT. The chain uses TRBV24-1 and TRBJ2-3, with TRBD2 as a possible D gene (6 bases). V lost 3 bases, J lost 2 bases, and 17 bases lay in between. This CDR3 spans 17 amino acids. The V gene's germline CDR1 is KGHDR and CDR2 SFDVKD.

The chain couples TRBV4-2 to TRBJ2-3, with TRBD2 matching 10 bases. This CDR3 is 15 amino acids long. Looked up from germline, CDR1 is LGHNA and CDR2 is YNFKEQ. V was pared by 5 bases and J by 1 base, with 3 bases of the junction left unmatched. CDR3 sequence reads: CASSVGTSGTDTQYF. As DNA, the CDR3 is TGTGCCAGCAGCGTCGGGACTAGCGGCACAGATACGCAGTATTTT.

This rearrangement joins TRBV28 to TRBJ1-5; 8 bases match TRBD1. Germline CDR1 is MDHEN and CDR2 is SYDVKM. With V trimmed by 6 bases and J by 11 bases, 18 bases remained unmatched. The CDR3 extends over 16 amino acids. CDR3 bases: TGTGCCAGCAGCCGCAGGACAGGGATAATCGGAGAGTCCCAGCATTTT. Translating it yields CASSRRTGIIGESQHF.

The V call is TRBV5-1, the J call TRBJ2-3; the match to TRBD2 covers 12 bases. The CDR3 runs 16 residues. Germline CDR1 and CDR2: SGHRS and YFSETQ. J was trimmed by 3 bases and V by 6 bases; bases with no gene match: 8. Written as DNA, the CDR3 is TGCGCCAGCAAACTTCCCGGGACTAGCGGGACAGATACGCAGTATTTT. Translated: CASKLPGTSGTDTQYF.

The rearrangement uses TRBV7-2 and TRBJ2-3; D is perhaps TRBD2 (5 bases). The CDR3 length is 16 residues. Trimming left V 5 bases short and J 2 bases short, with 17 bases between. Germline V gene data show CDR1 as SGHTA and CDR2 as FQGNSA. CDR3 loop: CASSPLRSGTTDTQYF. CDR3 bases: TGTGCCAGCAGCCCACTCCGAAGCGGAACCACAGATACGCAGTATTTT.

CDR3: CASSAQNYGYTF. The DNA of the CDR3 is TGTGCCAGCAGCGCCCAGAACTATGGCTACACCTTC. V is TRBV7-9 and J is TRBJ1-2; D remains ambiguous. V was trimmed by 5 bases and J by 2 bases, leaving 6 bases between them. The CDR3 extends over 12 amino acids. Germline V gives CDR1 SEHNR, CDR2 FQNEAQ (reference sequence).

The rearrangement links TRBV6-1 to TRBJ1-5, with D unclear. The V and J ends lost 4 bases and 0 bases respectively, with 13 bases between them. The length of the CDR3 is 16 residues. Germline V lookup: CDR1 MNHNS, CDR2 SASEGT. The CDR3, as DNA: TGTGCCAGCAGTGTAACACAATATAATAGCAATCAGCCCCAGCATTTT. Translated: CASSVTQYNSNQPQHF.

CDR3 amino acids: CARDRDKYNEQFF. Written as DNA, the CDR3 is TGCGCCCGGGACCGGGACAAATACAATGAGCAGTTCTTC. The rearrangement links TRBV10-1 to TRBJ2-1; D is perhaps TRBD1 (6 bases). V lost 11 bases, J lost 4 bases, and 15 bases lay in between. The germline CDR1 and CDR2 sequences are WNHNN and SYGVQD (reference sequence). The CDR3 is 13 residues long.

The V gene is TRBV5-4, the J gene TRBJ2-7, with 7 positions matching TRBD2. Germline values: CDR1 SGHNT, CDR2 YYREEE (reference sequence). The V segment lost 3 bases and the J segment 2 bases; nucleotides outside the gene matches: 8. The CDR3 spans 15 residues. For the CDR3, the DNA is TGTGCCAGCAGCTCGAGCGGGAAGAAGGCCTACGAGCAGTACTTC. Its protein is CASSSSGKKAYEQYF.

The J gene is TRBJ2-7, the V gene TRBV6-2 or TRBV6-3; D remains unclear. The CDR3 covers 16 residues. Per the germline V gene, CDR1 is MNHEY and CDR2 is SVGEGT. Trimming took off 1 base at V and 2 bases at J, with 15 bases between the two ends. The CDR3 DNA is TGTGCCAGCAGTTACTTCTCGCGCATTTACCCCTACGAGCAGTACTTC. Protein sequence: CASSYFSRIYPYEQYF.